The subject of this entry is one TCR beta chain. The antigen it binds to is not known. Base qualities were left out, and no much larger clone turns up one base away. The sample belongs to a study of T cell responses to AZD1222 COVID-19 vaccine (dated by TCRdb to the early 2020s). Notes on the research overall: AZD1222 recipients given second doses at about 4 weeks or at about 12 weeks were pooled, since spike-specific TCR depth and breadth were not found to differ between the two schedules. Enrollment into the trials was organized by age into subgroups of 18-55, 56-69 and 70-plus years, and those subgroups contained roughly 150, 30 and 60 TCR-sequenced participants, respectively. A total of 230 or so trial participants underwent TCR sequencing, of whom some 210 received two doses of AZD1222 and around 26 received two doses of the MenACWY control vaccine.

Trimming costs V 0 bases and J 2 bases, and their ends lie 13 bases apart. From the cysteine through the phenylalanine, the CDR3 covers 16 amino acids. The DNA shown is the 48-base CDR3, in frame from base 1. Sequences LGHDT (CDR1) and YNNKEL (CDR2) are obtained from the germline V gene (reference sequence). The time point label, read with the paper, signifies: baseline before first vaccination. The vaccinee samples were drawn from two UK trials, COV001 and COV002, one of which was a single-blind randomized controlled phase 2/3 trial testing AZD1222 (ChAdOx1 nCoV-19) in healthy adults. For TCRbeta chain sequencing, PBMC samples from trial participants were taken at day 0 and at day 28 after the second dose. General study outcomes and caveats: Most participants were white British and females outnumbered males, and the authors suggested that clonal diversity may have been underestimated. CD4 TCRs associated with the vaccine covered the entire spike protein, and the dominant responses were in regions 160-218 and 743-854. Conclusions about previously exposed vaccinees were limited because only 6 or 7 AZD1222 recipients were SARS-CoV-2 seropositive at baseline. After two AZD1222 doses, both the breadth and the depth of spike-specific TCRs were significantly higher than at day 0 and than in MenACWY recipients. Because no day 14 peak-response samples were available, the repertoires could be characterized only after the peak T cell response. Reportedly, almost half of the unique spike-specific TCRs recognized epitopes lying outside the regions that are mutated in the B.1.351 and B.1.1.7 variants. The 56-69-year group was small, and its depth increase did not reach significance, likely because of low power.

The CDR3 regions of human TCRbeta chains were analyzed by immunosequencing. In the authors' own workflow: Repertoire TCRs were matched against a reference library of SARS-CoV-2-specific TCRs generated with the MIRA antigen-specificity platform. Breadth was defined as the fraction of unique TCRs that were SARS-CoV-2-associated, and depth was defined as the fraction of total T cells that were SARS-CoV-2-associated. Using the MIRA data, every spike-specific TCR was mapped to the spike region that the TCR reacted to and assigned to either a CD4 or a CD8 class. Log10-transformed breadth and depth values were compared by one-way ANOVA with Sidak's multiple comparisons tests. In TCRdb, the immuneACCESS table is reduced to in-frame sequences with V and J assigned. These tables do not hold every clone; where another copy was compared, an unresolved V gene accounts for under half, and the others remain unexplained. For V, J and clone size, that table is used; D and trimming come from the DNA. This sample comprises tens of thousands of clones, about 88% of them detected only once. Approximately 4.5% of the sample comes from the top ten.

This receptor was identified in an adult in good health. The sample in question was peripheral blood, obtained on day 0 of AZD1222 vaccination. This receptor chain uses TRBV3-1 (or the pseudogene TRBV3-2) and TRBJ1-2; possibly the D gene is TRBD1, per 5 matching bases. The CDR3 in this case is CASSQDDGGPNYGYTF. DNA sequence: TGTGCCAGCAGCCAAGATGACGGGGGTCCAAACTATGGCTACACCTTC.